A selection of T cell receptor beta chains follows, all from one sample in a study of blood T cell dynamics during melanoma immunotherapy. Assay: immunoSEQ multiplex PCR; the TCRdb copy retains only in-frame clones and omits some. The sample has 25,000 to 30,000 clones, over 70% seen once. The specimen comprised blood, sampled from a patient treated with checkpoint blockade. Receptor source: a human donor with melanoma. The CDR3 runs from the conserved cysteine through the conserved F or W. Each record gives: clone size, D gene, V gene, J gene, CDR3 protein, CDR3 DNA. The D gene is left open where the match is weak. Clone size, where shown, is once, few, many, or a class for clones that have expanded.

NA	TRBD2	TRBV5-4	TRBJ2-5	CASSLRSGGVETQYF	TGTGCCAGCAGCTTGCGGAGCGGGGGGGTGGAGACCCAGTACTTC
NA	NA	TRBV9	TRBJ1-2	CASSVEPNVGGGYTF	TGTGCCAGCAGCGTAGAACCTAATGTGGGGGGAGGCTACACCTTC
NA	NA	TRBV30	TRBJ2-2	CAWNVNTGELFF	TGTGCCTGGAATGTAAACACCGGGGAGCTGTTTTTT
once	NA	TRBV5-1	TRBJ2-1	CASSSGLYNEQFF	TGCGCCAGCAGCTCGGGACTCTACAATGAGCAGTTCTTC
NA	TRBD2	TRBV7-9	TRBJ2-5	CASSLEFGTSGGVRETQYF	TGTGCCAGCAGCTTAGAATTTGGGACTAGCGGGGGGGTACGAGAGACCCAGTACTTC
NA	NA	TRBV10-3	TRBJ2-1	CAISSSSLGYNEQFF	TGTGCCATCAGTTCCTCATCCCTAGGCTACAATGAGCAGTTCTTC
NA	NA	TRBV6-1	TRBJ1-2	CASSESGGYYGYTF	TGTGCCAGCAGTGAATCGGGAGGGTACTATGGCTACACCTTC
NA	NA	TRBV19	TRBJ2-7	CASLDRLSYEQYF	TGTGCCAGTCTTGACAGACTCTCCTACGAGCAGTACTTC
NA	NA	TRBV27	TRBJ2-2	CASSLTFVHLRGTNTGELFF	TGTGCCAGCAGTTTAACTTTCGTACACCTTCGGGGAACGAACACCGGGGAGCTGTTTTTT
NA	NA	TRBV23-1	TRBJ2-7	CASSPVSGANYEQYF	TGCGCCAGCAGTCCAGTCTCAGGGGCAAACTACGAGCAGTACTTC
NA	TRBD2	TRBV19	TRBJ2-5	CASSVSGRALQETQYF	TGTGCCAGTAGTGTTAGCGGGAGGGCCTTACAAGAGACCCAGTACTTC
NA	NA	TRBV5-1	TRBJ2-7	CASSLGQSASYEQYF	TGCGCCAGCAGCTTGGGACAGTCCGCCTCCTACGAGCAGTACTTC
NA	NA	TRBV7-9	TRBJ2-7	CASSPESSYEQYF	TGTGCCAGCAGCCCTGAGAGCTCCTACGAGCAGTACTTC
NA	TRBD1	TRBV19	TRBJ2-7	CASSDGQGAFRNEQYF	TGTGCCAGTAGTGATGGACAGGGGGCGTTCCGGAACGAGCAGTACTTC
few	TRBD1	TRBV28	TRBJ1-2	CASRAGGTGDGYTF	TGTGCCAGCAGGGCGGGAGGGACAGGGGATGGCTACACCTTC
NA	NA	TRBV4-2	TRBJ2-1	CASSQEVYNEQFF	TGTGCCAGCAGCCAAGAAGTTTACAATGAGCAGTTCTTC
NA	NA	TRBV11-2	TRBJ2-7	CASSLSPYDGYEQYF	TGTGCCAGCAGCTTAAGCCCTTATGATGGCTACGAGCAGTACTTC
NA	NA	TRBV19	TRBJ1-2	CASSMESTPSYGYTF	TGTGCCAGTAGTATGGAATCTACACCGAGCTATGGCTACACCTTC
NA	NA	TRBV4-2	TRBJ1-6	CASSQELGMGDSPLHF	TGTGCCAGCAGCCAAGAATTGGGAATGGGGGATTCACCCCTCCACTTT
once	NA	TRBV25-1	TRBJ1-3	CASSEGLTGNTIYF	TGTGCCAGCAGCGAGGGATTGACTGGAAACACCATATATTTT
once	NA	TRBV13	TRBJ1-2	CASSLQRTDYYGYTF	TGTGCCAGCAGCTTACAAAGGACAGACTACTATGGCTACACCTTC
NA	NA	TRBV28	TRBJ2-7	CASSFRAGMLGEQYF	TGTGCCAGCAGTTTCCGGGCAGGGATGCTTGGAGAGCAGTACTTC
NA	NA	TRBV5-1	TRBJ2-6	CASSLATGDPGANVLTF	TGCGCCAGCAGCTTGGCCACGGGAGACCCTGGGGCCAACGTCCTGACTTTC
NA	TRBD1	TRBV10-2	TRBJ2-7	CASRQGSYEQYF	TGCGCCAGCAGACAGGGGTCCTACGAGCAGTACTTC
NA	NA	TRBV2	TRBJ1-5	CASSGYGLNQPQHF	TGTGCCAGCAGTGGATACGGACTCAATCAGCCCCAGCATTTT
NA	NA	TRBV27	TRBJ1-2	CASSFSWTRANYGYTF	TGTGCCAGCAGTTTCAGTTGGACAAGAGCTAACTATGGCTACACCTTC
NA	NA	TRBV7-8	TRBJ2-5	CASSLDASNF	TGTGCCAGCAGCTTAGACGCATCGAACTTC
NA	NA	TRBV9	TRBJ2-7	CASSAGTSLSYEQYF	TGTGCCAGCAGCGCCGGGACATCCTTGAGCTACGAGCAGTACTTC
NA	NA	TRBV19	TRBJ2-7	CASSLTGLSYEQYF	TGTGCCAGTAGTTTAACAGGGCTTTCCTACGAGCAGTACTTC
NA	TRBD2	TRBV6-6	TRBJ2-7	CASTNSGRTYEQYF	TGTGCCAGCACCAATAGCGGGAGAACCTACGAGCAGTACTTC
NA	NA	TRBV27	TRBJ1-2	CASSSRSHTFNYGYTF	TGTGCCAGCAGTTCTCGGTCCCACACTTTTAACTATGGCTACACCTTC
NA	NA	TRBV11-2	TRBJ2-7	CASSQEGYEQYF	TGTGCCAGCAGCCAAGAGGGATACGAGCAGTACTTC
few	NA	TRBV9	TRBJ1-1	CASSVDRVNTEAFF	TGTGCCAGCAGCGTAGACAGGGTGAACACTGAAGCTTTCTTT
NA	NA	TRBV5-6	TRBJ1-4	CASSLVGRTEKLFF	TGTGCCAGCAGCTTGGTTGGTCGGACTGAAAAACTGTTTTTT
NA	TRBD1	TRBV18	TRBJ2-5	CASSPIRGQGLGETQYF	TGTGCCAGCTCACCAATACGAGGACAGGGATTGGGAGAGACCCAGTACTTC
NA	NA	TRBV29-1	TRBJ1-3	CSVDVGGSGNTIYF	TGCAGCGTTGACGTGGGGGGCTCTGGAAACACCATATATTTT
NA	TRBD2	TRBV5-1	TRBJ2-1	CASRLAGASYNEQFF	TGCGCCAGCAGGCTAGCGGGAGCCTCCTACAATGAGCAGTTCTTC
NA	NA	TRBV5-1	TRBJ2-7	CASSLEWGSGFEQYF	TGCGCCAGCAGCTTGGAATGGGGTTCGGGGTTCGAGCAGTACTTC
NA	NA	TRBV4-1	TRBJ2-7	CASSQNTGYEQYF	TGCGCCAGCAGCCAAAATACGGGCTACGAGCAGTACTTC
once	TRBD1	TRBV30	TRBJ2-5	CAWTTPTGGTETQYF	TGTGCCTGGACCACACCGACAGGGGGCACAGAGACCCAGTACTTC
NA	NA	TRBV9	TRBJ1-1	CAAGPDMNTEAFF	TGTGCCGCAGGGCCAGACATGAACACTGAAGCTTTCTTT
NA	NA	TRBV19	TRBJ2-5	CASSIGGTDQETQYF	TGTGCCAGTAGTATTGGTGGGACGGACCAAGAGACCCAGTACTTC